The T cell receptor (beta chain) under discussion was sequenced for a study of cytomegalovirus exposure and HLA in healthy donors. Study-wide findings and caveats: Most subjects had HLA-A and HLA-B alleles reportedly predicted accurately by TCR beta sequences.

As regards this clone: The antigen is unknown.

With 60 Vbeta and 13 Jbeta primers, the PCR was carried out. Measured with immunoSEQ multiplex PCR; TCRdb has only the in-frame clones, and not every one. Among some 140,000 clones listed, around 77% were seen once. Germline CDR1 and CDR2: LGHNA and YNFKEQ. V dropped 2 bases and J dropped 1 base, with 15 bases sitting between them. This CDR3 contains 17 residues. This clonotype originated in an older woman in good health and CMV-seronegative. V gene TRBV4-2 combines with J gene TRBJ1-5; tentative D call: TRBD1 (6 bases). Specimen: PBMCs. CDR3 amino acids: CASSQLAGQGSNQPQHF. The CDR3 DNA sequence: TGTGCCAGCAGCCAATTAGCGGGGCAGGGGAGCAATCAGCCCCAGCATTTT.